The 10 T cell receptor beta chains presented below share a single source sample, sequenced in a study of CDR3 diversity in severe acne. A single record per CDR3 protein comes from TCRdb applying MiXCR to the PCR reads. The profile covers roughly 81,000 distinct CDR3 sequences, with about 52% appearing a single time and roughly a tenth taken by the ten largest. Sequenced sample: blood. The source is a male donor in good health, serving as a control.

The chain combines TRBV29-1 with TRBJ1-2, with D maybe TRBD1 (5 bases). This CDR3 spans 12 amino acids. Germline values: CDR1 SQVTM, CDR2 ANQGSEA. With 2 bases removed from V and 7 bases from J, the gap between germline ends came to 11 bases. CDR3 sequence (DNA): TGCAGCGTTGAAAGTGGGGGTGGTGGCTACACCTTC. Encoded protein: CSVESGGGGYTF.

This clonotype was detected a few times. The genes are TRBV7-9 and TRBJ1-1; D not resolved. This CDR3 contains 13 residues. V was trimmed by 2 bases and J by 11 bases, leaving 15 bases between them. CDR1 and CDR2 from the germline V gene are SEHNR and FQNEAQ (reference sequence). The CDR3 spells CASSLLGGNGAFF. For the CDR3, the DNA is TGTGCCAGCAGCTTATTAGGCGGAAATGGGGCTTTCTTT.

Note on this clonotype: A much larger clone differs by one base, so this may be a read error. The chain has TRBV12-3 or TRBV12-4 and TRBJ1-1, with D possibly matching TRBD1 (6 bases). Trimming cost V 2 bases and J 4 bases, with 8 bases left between them. The CDR3 loop spans 13 amino acids. The CDR3 loop reads CASSLCRGTEAFF. The CDR3, as DNA: TGTGCCAGCAGTTTATGCAGGGGCACTGAAGCTTTCTTT.

The V and J genes are TRBV12-3 or TRBV12-4 and TRBJ2-5; 12 positions agree with TRBD2. CDR3 size: 15 residues. Trimming cost V 1 base and J 5 bases; bases outside gene matches: 2. CDR3 nucleotides: TGTGCCAGCAGTTTAGGACTAGCGGGAGCTGAGACCCAGTACTTC. It specifies CASSLGLAGAETQYF.

A few counts support this clonotype. The chain recombines TRBV25-1 with TRBJ2-3; TRBD2 aligns across 9 bases. Germline assignment: CDR1 MGHDK and CDR2 SYGVNS. The ends lost 8 bases at V and 2 bases at J; junction bases unmatched: 8. This CDR3 contains 15 residues. CDR3 residues: CASGPGLASTDTQYF. As DNA, the CDR3 is TGTGCCAGCGGCCCGGGACTAGCCTCCACAGATACGCAGTATTTT.

The table lists this clonotype with many counts. V is TRBV5-1 and J is TRBJ1-5; no reliable D call. The germline V gene has CDR1 SGHRS and CDR2 YFSETQ. V lost 2 bases and J 0 bases, leaving 12 bases between the germline ends. This CDR3 has 16 amino acids. This chain's CDR3 is CASSLDGPNSNQPQHF. CDR3 nucleotides: TGCGCCAGCAGCTTAGACGGACCAAATAGCAATCAGCCCCAGCATTTT.

The V call is TRBV7-9, the J call TRBJ2-7; 8 bases fit TRBD1. Per germline, CDR1 SEHNR and CDR2 FQNEAQ (reference sequence). V trimming: 3 bases; J trimming: 6 bases; junction bases outside the gene matches: 4. The CDR3 totals 13 residues. CDR3 region: CASSFQGAGEQYF. The DNA for the CDR3 is TGTGCCAGCAGCTTTCAGGGGGCGGGCGAGCAGTACTTC.

The DNA of the CDR3 is TGTGCCAGCAGCCCGGGACTAGCGGGAGGCGCAGATACGCAGTATTTT. Translation: CASSPGLAGGADTQYF. The J gene is TRBJ2-3, the V gene TRBV5-5; 15 bases match TRBD2. V lost 4 bases to trimming and J lost 4 bases; unmatched junction nucleotides: 4. Germline values: CDR1 SGHKS, CDR2 YYEKEE (reference sequence). This CDR3 region has 16 residues.

CDR3 DNA sequence: TGTGCCAGCAGCGTAGCGCAGGGCGGTAAAAAACTGTTTTTT. This gives the protein CASSVAQGGKKLFF. This chain joins TRBV9 and TRBJ1-4, with D maybe TRBD1 (5 bases). V lost 0 bases, J lost 9 bases, and 12 bases lay in between. Germline CDR1 is SGDLS and CDR2 is YYNGEE. CDR3 length equals 14 residues.

This clonotype was seen many times. The chain combines TRBV10-3 with TRBJ1-5; D is uncertain. CDR1 ENHRY and CDR2 SYGVKD come from the germline V gene. Trimming took 6 bases from V and 8 from J, leaving 14 bases between them. This CDR3 has 13 amino acids. The CDR3: CAIRRSNQEPQHF. CDR3 in DNA: TGTGCCATCAGGCGAAGTAACCAGGAGCCCCAGCATTTT.